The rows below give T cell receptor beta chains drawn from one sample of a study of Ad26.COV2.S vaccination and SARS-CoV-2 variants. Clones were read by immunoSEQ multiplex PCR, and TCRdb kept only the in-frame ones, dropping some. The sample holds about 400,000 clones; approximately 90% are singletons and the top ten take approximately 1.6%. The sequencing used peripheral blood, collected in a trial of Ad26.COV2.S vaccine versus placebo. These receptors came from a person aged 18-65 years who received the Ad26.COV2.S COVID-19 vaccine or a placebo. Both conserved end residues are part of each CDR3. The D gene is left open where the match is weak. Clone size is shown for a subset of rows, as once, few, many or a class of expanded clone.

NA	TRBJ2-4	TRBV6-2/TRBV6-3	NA	CASSYRESAKNIQYF	TGTGCCAGCAGTTACAGGGAGTCGGCCAAAAACATTCAGTACTTC
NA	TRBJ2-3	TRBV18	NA	CASSPPLTTDTQYF	TGTGCCAGCTCACCACCCCTAACCACAGATACGCAGTATTTT
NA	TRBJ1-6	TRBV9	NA	CASSVTSGVGSPLHF	TGTGCCAGCAGCGTAACCTCAGGGGTGGGTTCACCCCTCCACTTT
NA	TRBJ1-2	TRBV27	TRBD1	CASSLSTGAGYYGYTF	TGTGCCAGCAGTTTATCAACAGGGGCCGGGTACTATGGCTACACCTTC
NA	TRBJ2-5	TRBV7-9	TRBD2	CASRETSGETQYF	TGTGCCAGCAGAGAAACTAGCGGTGAGACCCAGTACTTC
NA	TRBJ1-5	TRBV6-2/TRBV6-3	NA	CASSYPQGQSNQPQHF	TGTGCCAGCAGTTACCCACAGGGCCAAAGCAATCAGCCCCAGCATTTT
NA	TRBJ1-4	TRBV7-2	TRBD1	CASSSQQGGAEKLFF	TGTGCCAGCAGCTCTCAACAGGGGGGGGCTGAAAAACTGTTTTTT
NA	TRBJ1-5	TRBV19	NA	CASSSQGRVHTREAQHF	TGTGCCAGTAGTTCGCAGGGAAGAGTGCATACCCGGGAGGCCCAGCATTTT
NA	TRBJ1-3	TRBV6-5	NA	CASKTGGSGNTIYF	TGTGCCAGCAAGACAGGCGGCTCTGGAAACACCATATATTTT
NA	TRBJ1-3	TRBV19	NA	CASSPSYGNTIYF	TGTGCCAGTAGTCCCTCTTACGGAAACACCATATATTTT
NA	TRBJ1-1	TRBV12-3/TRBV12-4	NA	CASSLGWNTEAFF	TGTGCCAGCAGTTTGGGGTGGAACACTGAAGCTTTCTTT
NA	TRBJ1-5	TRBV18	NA	CASSAWNDNQPQHF	TGTGCCAGCTCCGCGTGGAATGATAATCAGCCCCAGCATTTT
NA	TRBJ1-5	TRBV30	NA	CAWNWGDQPQHF	TGTGCCTGGAACTGGGGAGATCAGCCCCAGCATTTT
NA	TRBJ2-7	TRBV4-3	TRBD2	CASSQDRLAGGLSYEQYF	TGCGCCAGCAGCCAAGATAGACTAGCGGGGGGGCTTAGCTACGAGCAGTACTTC
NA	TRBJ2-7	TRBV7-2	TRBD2	CASSPKTSGGQNF	TGTGCCAGCAGCCCAAAGACTAGCGGGGGGCAAAACTTC
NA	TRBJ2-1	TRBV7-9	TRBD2	CASSLITTSGASYNEQFF	TGTGCCAGCAGCTTAATTACGACTAGCGGGGCATCCTACAATGAGCAGTTCTTC
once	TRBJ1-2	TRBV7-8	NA	CASSGGTNYGYTF	TGTGCCAGCAGCGGCGGGACTAACTATGGCTACACCTTC
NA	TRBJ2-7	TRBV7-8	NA	CASSFTTGSYEQYF	TGTGCCAGCAGCTTTACTACAGGGTCCTACGAGCAGTACTTC
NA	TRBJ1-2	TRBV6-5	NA	CASSRRRGDYGYTF	TGTGCCAGCAGCCGCCGACGGGGGGACTATGGCTACACCTTC
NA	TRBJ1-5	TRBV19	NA	CASSYLGGGNQPQHF	TGTGCCAGTAGTTACCTCGGGGGTGGCAATCAGCCCCAGCATTTT
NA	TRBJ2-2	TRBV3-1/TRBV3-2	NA	CASSQVFVAGELFF	TGTGCCAGCAGCCAAGTTTTCGTCGCCGGGGAGCTGTTTTTT
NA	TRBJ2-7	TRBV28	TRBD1	CASSPPTGARYEQYF	TGTGCCAGCAGTCCCCCGACAGGGGCCCGCTACGAGCAGTACTTC
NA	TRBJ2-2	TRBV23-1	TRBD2	CASSQSASGGERHTGELFF	TGCGCCAGCAGTCAATCGGCTAGCGGGGGCGAACGGCACACCGGGGAGCTGTTTTTT
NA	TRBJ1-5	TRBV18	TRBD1	CASSQDRENQPQHF	TGTGCCAGCTCGCAGGACAGGGAAAATCAGCCCCAGCATTTT
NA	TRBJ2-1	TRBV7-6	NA	CASSPGLLRDEQFF	TGTGCCAGCAGCCCGGGGCTGTTGAGGGATGAGCAGTTCTTC
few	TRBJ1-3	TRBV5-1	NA	CASSPGSSGNTIYF	TGCGCCAGCAGCCCCGGGTCCTCTGGAAACACCATATATTTT
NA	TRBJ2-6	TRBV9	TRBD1	CASGATGGPVGANVLTF	TGTGCCAGCGGTGCGACAGGGGGCCCGGTGGGGGCCAACGTCCTGACTTTC
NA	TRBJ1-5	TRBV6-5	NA	CASSYFNRSNQPQHF	TGTGCCAGCAGTTACTTTAACCGTAGCAATCAGCCCCAGCATTTT
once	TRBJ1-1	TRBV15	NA	CATSRVENTEAFF	TGTGCCACCAGCAGAGTGGAGAACACTGAAGCTTTCTTT
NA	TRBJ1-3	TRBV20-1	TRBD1	CSASREGQANTIYF	TGCAGTGCTAGTCGTGAGGGACAGGCAAACACCATATATTTT
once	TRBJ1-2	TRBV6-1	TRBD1	CASRRDRDNYGYTF	TGTGCCAGCAGACGAGACAGGGATAACTATGGCTACACCTTC
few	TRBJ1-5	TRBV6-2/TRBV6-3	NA	CASSPVTTGLWNQPQHF	TGTGCCAGCAGCCCTGTCACCACAGGGTTGTGGAATCAGCCCCAGCATTTT
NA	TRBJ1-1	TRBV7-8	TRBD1	CASSLLPLGTGANEAFF	TGTGCCAGCAGCTTACTCCCTCTCGGGACAGGGGCGAATGAAGCTTTCTTT
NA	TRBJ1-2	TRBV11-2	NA	CASSLVGGARERNYGYTF	TGTGCCAGCAGCTTAGTAGGGGGGGCCAGGGAGAGAAACTATGGCTACACCTTC
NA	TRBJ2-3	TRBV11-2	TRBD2	CASSQRLAGSTDTQYF	TGTGCCAGCAGCCAACGACTAGCGGGGAGCACAGATACGCAGTATTTT
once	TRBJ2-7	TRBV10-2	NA	CASRPGDHYPYEQYF	TGCGCCAGCAGACCCGGGGACCACTACCCCTACGAGCAGTACTTC
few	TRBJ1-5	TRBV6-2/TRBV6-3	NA	CASSYLRGARNQPQHF	TGTGCCAGCAGTTACTTACGGGGGGCGCGCAATCAGCCCCAGCATTTT
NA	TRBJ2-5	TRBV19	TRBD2	CASSPPSGGLKETQYF	TGTGCCAGTAGTCCCCCTAGCGGGGGGCTAAAAGAGACCCAGTACTTC
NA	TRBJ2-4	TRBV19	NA	CASSIRGGTKNIQYF	TGTGCCAGTAGTATCAGGGGAGGGACCAAAAACATTCAGTACTTC
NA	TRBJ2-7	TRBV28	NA	CASSLRTEAYEQYF	TGTGCCAGCAGTTTAAGGACCGAAGCCTACGAGCAGTACTTC
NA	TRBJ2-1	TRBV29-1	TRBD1	CSVEDGTGGEFF	TGCAGCGTTGAAGATGGGACAGGGGGCGAGTTCTTC
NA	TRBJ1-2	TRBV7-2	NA	CASSDSPDVNYGYTF	TGTGCCAGCAGCGATAGCCCGGACGTGAACTATGGCTACACCTTC
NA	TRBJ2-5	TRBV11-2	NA	CASSLAGSYKETQYF	TGTGCCAGCAGCTTAGCGGGGTCCTATAAAGAGACCCAGTACTTC
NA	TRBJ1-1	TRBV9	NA	CASSTEVGRMTEAFF	TGTGCCAGCAGCACCGAGGTCGGCAGGATGACTGAAGCTTTCTTT
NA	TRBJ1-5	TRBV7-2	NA	CASSFSLRDQPQHF	TGTGCCAGCAGTTTTTCCCTGCGGGATCAGCCCCAGCATTTT
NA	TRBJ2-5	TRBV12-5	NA	CASGLVPLPTGDPMRGETQYF	TGTGCTAGTGGTTTGGTACCCCTTCCCACTGGGGATCCGATGAGAGGAGAGACCCAGTACTTC
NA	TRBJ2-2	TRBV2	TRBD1	CASSWSRDRLVRELFF	TGTGCCAGCAGTTGGAGCCGGGACAGGTTGGTCCGGGAGCTGTTTTTT
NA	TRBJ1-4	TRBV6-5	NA	CASTGGAATNEKLFF	TGTGCCAGCACGGGGGGCGCAGCAACTAATGAAAAACTGTTTTTT
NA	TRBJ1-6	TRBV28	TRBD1	CASSFGQQGTSPLHF	TGTGCCAGCAGTTTCGGCCAACAGGGGACTTCACCCCTCCACTTT
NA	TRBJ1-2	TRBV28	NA	CASNEARYGYTF	TGTGCCAGCAACGAGGCGCGCTATGGCTACACCTTC
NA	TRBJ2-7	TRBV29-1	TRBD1	CSVADRTYYEQYF	TGCAGCGTTGCGGACAGGACTTATTACGAGCAGTACTTC
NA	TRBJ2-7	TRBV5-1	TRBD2	CASSLTSGGPGEQYF	TGCGCCAGCAGTTTGACTAGCGGGGGGCCAGGCGAGCAGTACTTC
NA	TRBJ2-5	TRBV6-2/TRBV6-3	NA	CASSLTETQYF	TGTGCCAGCAGCCTCACAGAGACCCAGTACTTC
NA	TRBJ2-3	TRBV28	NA	CASSEDLISTDTQYF	TGTGCCAGCAGTGAAGACTTAATTAGCACAGATACGCAGTATTTT
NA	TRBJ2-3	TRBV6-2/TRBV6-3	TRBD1	CASSPLRQGYSTDTQYF	TGTGCCAGCAGTCCCCTAAGACAGGGGTACAGCACAGATACGCAGTATTTT
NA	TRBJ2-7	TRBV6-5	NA	CASSYSNNYEQYF	TGTGCCAGCAGTTACTCGAACAATTACGAGCAGTACTTC
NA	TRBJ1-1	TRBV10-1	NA	CASSPRGGTEAFF	TGCGCCAGCAGTCCAAGGGGGGGGACTGAAGCTTTCTTT
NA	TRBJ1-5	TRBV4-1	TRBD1	CASIPNPQGANQPQHF	TGCGCCAGCATCCCGAACCCACAGGGGGCCAATCAGCCCCAGCATTTT
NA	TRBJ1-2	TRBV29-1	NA	CSVDPGDYGYTF	TGCAGCGTTGATCCCGGGGACTATGGCTACACCTTC